The 13 T cell receptor beta chains below all came from one sample that was sequenced in a study of T-cell memory formation after mild COVID-19. TCRdb re-derived calls from the 5' RACE reads in MiXCR, one entry per CDR3 protein. The sample includes a few hundred thousand distinct CDR3 sequences, more than 15% seen only once; the top ten take 20% to 25%. The sample taken for sequencing was PBMCs or a T cell subset sorted from them (not recorded which). The receptors stem from a man between 18 and 29 years old who had mild COVID-19 (a few samples of this study predate the infection). Cell type and time point are not known.

This clonotype was recorded at least ten times. The chain employs TRBV3-1 and TRBJ2-5, with D tentatively TRBD2 (5 bases). Between the trimmed V and J ends, which lost 4 bases and 0 bases, there was a span of 15 bases. Germline-derived CDR1 and CDR2 are LGHDT and YNNKEL (reference sequence). The CDR3 contains 16 residues. CDR3 protein: CASSLRTDSYQETQYF. The CDR3 nucleotides read TGTGCCAGCAGCCTGAGGACGGACTCGTACCAAGAGACCCAGTACTTC.

The J gene is TRBJ2-7, the V gene TRBV7-2; D is perhaps TRBD1 (5 bases). The CDR3 spans 13 residues. Germline CDR1 and CDR2: SGHTA and FQGNSA. Trimming left V 1 base short and J 2 bases short, with 6 bases between. CDR3 loop: CASSLGTTYEQYV. Here the CDR3 DNA reads TGTGCCAGCAGCTTAGGGACAACCTACGAGCAGTACGTC.

This clonotype came up many times. The chain is built from TRBV7-2 and TRBJ2-2, with TRBD2 identical over 9 bases. The ends lost 6 bases at V and 4 bases at J; junction bases unmatched: 18. Germline CDR1 reads SGHTA; CDR2 reads FQGNSA. The CDR3 contains 19 residues. DNA for the CDR3: TGTGCCAGCAGAGTTGGGGGACTAGCTGTATCTACCGGCACCGGGGAGCTGTTTTTT. It specifies CASRVGGLAVSTGTGELFF.

The gene calls are TRBV20-1 and TRBJ1-5, with 10 bases lining up with TRBD1. Germline assignment: CDR1 DFQATT and CDR2 SNEGSKA (reference sequence). J gave up 3 bases and V 7 bases, and 12 bases lay outside the gene matches. CDR3 length: 16 residues. The CDR3 DNA reads as TGCAGTGTAAAAGGGACAGGGGAGTCCCTCAATCAGCCCCAGCATTTT. Amino acid sequence: CSVKGTGESLNQPQHF.

The gene calls are TRBV4-2 and TRBJ2-2; D is perhaps TRBD2 (7 bases). V was cut by 4 bases and J by 4 bases, with 16 bases left in between. The CDR3 sequence is 16 residues long. Germline V gives CDR1 LGHNA, CDR2 YNFKEQ. CDR3 nucleotide sequence: TGTGCCAGCAGCCCTAAGGGGGGGGCCCTCACCGGGGAGCTGTTTTTT. It codes for CASSPKGGALTGELFF.

This clonotype has just a few counts. The chain combines TRBV29-1 with TRBJ1-2, with 7 bases identical to TRBD1. Germline CDR1 SQVTM, CDR2 ANQGSEA. This CDR3 is 13 amino acids long. V gave up 3 bases and J gave up 7 bases; unmatched junction bases: 8. CDR3 DNA sequence: TGCAGCGTTGATGGGGACAGAAGTTTTGGCTACACCTTC. It codes for CSVDGDRSFGYTF.

This clonotype was seen repeatedly, ten times or more. The gene calls are TRBV20-1 and TRBJ1-5; no clear D. This CDR3 is built from 13 residues. V lost 3 bases and J 6 bases, leaving 12 bases between the germline ends. Germline lookup yields CDR1 DFQATT and CDR2 SNEGSKA (reference sequence). The CDR3: CSASVGSGQPQHF. CDR3 DNA sequence: TGCAGTGCTAGCGTTGGCAGTGGTCAGCCCCAGCATTTT.

CDR3 DNA: TGTGCCAGCAGCCAGCAGGGGAGAGACTCACCCCTCCACTTT. It encodes CASSQQGRDSPLHF. The gene calls are TRBV7-9 and TRBJ1-6, with D possibly matching TRBD1 (6 bases). Trimming took off 5 bases at V and 10 bases at J, with 15 bases between the two ends. Germline V CDR1 and CDR2: SEHNR, FQNEAQ (reference sequence). The length of the CDR3 is 14 residues.

In this sample, this clonotype turned up a few times. This chain connects TRBV19 to TRBJ1-1; a possible D gene is TRBD1 (5 bases). This CDR3 region has 12 residues. CDR1 is LNHDA, CDR2 SQIVND, per germline (reference sequence). V was shortened by 6 bases and J by 6 bases, with 11 bases between the two germline ends. CDR3 DNA: TGTGCCAGTAGCCGCCTGGGGGCTGAAGCTTTCTTT. It is translated as CASSRLGAEAFF.

This clonotype has only a few counts. The chain combines TRBV7-9 with TRBJ2-3; D possibly uses TRBD1 or TRBD2 (5 bases each). This CDR3 region has 19 residues. In germline, CDR1 is SEHNR, CDR2 FQNEAQ (reference sequence). V lost 1 base and J 4 bases, leaving 24 bases between the germline ends. The CDR3 region has the DNA TGTGCCAGCAGCTTAGAAAGAGGGGAAGCACCGTCCGTCCCAGATACGCAGTATTTT. It yields the protein CASSLERGEAPSVPDTQYF.

This clonotype occurred many times. The V call is TRBV5-1, the J call TRBJ2-5, with D hard to call. The CDR3 is made up of 15 amino acids. The V gene lost 1 base and the J gene lost 0 bases, with 10 bases spanning the gap. The germline V gene has CDR1 SGHRS and CDR2 YFSETQ. The CDR3 coding sequence is TGCGCCAGCAGCTTGTGGGTCCCCAACCAAGAGACCCAGTACTTC. Amino acids: CASSLWVPNQETQYF.

The table lists this clonotype with a few counts. CDR3 sequence (DNA): TGTGCCAGCAGTTACGTCGGCAGGGCCTACGAGCAGTACGTC. The encoded protein is CASSYVGRAYEQYV. The genes are TRBV6-6 and TRBJ2-7, with D perhaps TRBD1 (5 bases). Trimming removed 2 bases from V and 2 bases from J, with 10 bases in between. This CDR3 comprises 14 residues. From germline, CDR1 is MNHNY and CDR2 SVGAGI (reference sequence).

V usage is TRBV29-1 and J usage is TRBJ2-3, with TRBD2 matching over 8 bases. This CDR3 has 13 residues. Per germline, CDR1 SQVTM and CDR2 ANQGSEA. V lost 7 bases and J lost 2; bases outside the gene matches: 5. CDR3 nucleotide sequence: TGCAGCGGCGGGGGGCCAGTCACAGATACGCAGTATTTT. Protein sequence: CSGGGPVTDTQYF.